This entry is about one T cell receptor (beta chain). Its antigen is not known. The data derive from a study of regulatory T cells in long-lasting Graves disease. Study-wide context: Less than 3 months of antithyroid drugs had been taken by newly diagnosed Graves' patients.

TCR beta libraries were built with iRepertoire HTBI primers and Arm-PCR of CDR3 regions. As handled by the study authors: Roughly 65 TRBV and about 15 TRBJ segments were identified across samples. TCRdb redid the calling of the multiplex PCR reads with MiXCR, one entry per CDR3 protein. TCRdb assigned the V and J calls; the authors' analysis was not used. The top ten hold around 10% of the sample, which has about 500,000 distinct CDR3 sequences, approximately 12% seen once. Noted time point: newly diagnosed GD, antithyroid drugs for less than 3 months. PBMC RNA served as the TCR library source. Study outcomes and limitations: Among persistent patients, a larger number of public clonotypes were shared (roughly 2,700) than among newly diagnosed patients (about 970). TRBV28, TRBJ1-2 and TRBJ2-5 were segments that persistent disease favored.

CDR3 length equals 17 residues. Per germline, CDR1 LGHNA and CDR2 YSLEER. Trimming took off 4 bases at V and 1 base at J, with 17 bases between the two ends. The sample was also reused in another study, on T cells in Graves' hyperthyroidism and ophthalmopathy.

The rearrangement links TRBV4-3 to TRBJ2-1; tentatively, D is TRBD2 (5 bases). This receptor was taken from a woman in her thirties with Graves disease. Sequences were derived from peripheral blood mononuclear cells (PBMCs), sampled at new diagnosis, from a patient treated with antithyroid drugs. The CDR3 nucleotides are TGCGCCAGCAGCCCGAGTGGGCCGGGATGGTCCTACAATGAGCAGTTCTTC. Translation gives CASSPSGPGWSYNEQFF.